This T cell receptor beta chain was obtained from a study of blood T cell repertoires in COVID-19. Study overall: Researchers got acute and convalescent COVID-19 samples from the United States, Italy and Spain. PBMCs, B-cell-depleted T cells, or T cells provided the cDNA or gDNA that made up the material.

Study processing details: Nucleated cell counts were estimated from reference gene primer amplification. The repertoire was sequenced with immunoSEQ multiplex PCR; TCRdb's copy has only in-frame clones and lacks some. D and trimming were read from the DNA, whereas the V and J calls and clone size are those reported in that table. Seen here are 260,000 or so clones, nearly 85% observed once, and the top ten hold roughly 8.6%. CDR1 MDHEN and CDR2 SYDVKM come from the germline V gene. This CDR3 is built from 14 residues. V was clipped by 3 bases and J by 0 bases, with 9 bases between them. In regard to this clone: The identical CDR3 is also encoded by other nucleotide sequences in the sample.

This chain uses TRBV28 with TRBJ2-7; no clear D gene. The sequence derives from a human donor in a cohort sampled during active COVID-19. The material sequenced was peripheral blood. CDR3 sequence (DNA): TGTGCCAGCAGTTTGACTGGAAGCTCCTACGAGCAGTACTTC. This gives the protein CASSLTGSSYEQYF. Variable domain in full (rest from reference TRBV28 and TRBJ2-7): DVKVTQSSRYLVKRTGEKVFLECVQDMDHENMFWYRQDPGLGLRLIYFSYDVKMKEKGDIPEGYSVSREKKERFSLILESASTNQTSMYLCASSLTGSSYEQYFGPGTRLTVT.